Below, one T cell receptor (beta chain) is given with its context. Its specificity is unknown. This specimen belongs to a study of human thymus T cells. The thymus tissue came from resections taken during corrective heart surgery. The assay was immunoSEQ multiplex PCR, and TCRdb's table has in-frame clones only and misses some. The sample records roughly 120,000 clones, more than 90% being singletons. The V and J ends lost 0 bases and 6 bases, in that order; junction bases with no gene match: 6. Looked up from germline, CDR1 is MNHEY and CDR2 is SVGAGI. The CDR3 has 15 residues. Study-level findings and limits: Across thymic and blood repertoires, the usage of V and J genes appeared to be biased.

The sequence came from a boy under two years old with a congenital heart defect but otherwise immunologically healthy. Material: thymus tissue. The gene calls are TRBV6-5 and TRBJ1-2; 8 nucleotides line up with TRBD1. The CDR3 DNA reads TGTGCCAGCAGTTACTCTCGGACAGGGCGGGATGGCTACACCTTC. Its protein is CASSYSRTGRDGYTF.